The TCR beta chain described here comes from a study of siplizumab effects on memory and regulatory T cells. The overall study: Siplizumab-free reactions were matched to around 0.96 ug/mL siplizumab reactions in paired mixed lymphocyte cultures.

TCRdb's table, derived via immunoSEQ multiplex PCR, lists solely in-frame clones and lacks some. The sample carries about 14,000 clones, approximately 49% recorded once. The junction had 6 bases not matched to a gene; V was cut back by 6 bases and J by 5 bases. The CDR3 is 13 amino acids. The germline V gene has CDR1 MNHEY and CDR2 SVGAGI. Cells of the mixed lymphocyte reaction were cocultured at 37 degrees C for five to seven days. This clone occurred a few times. The antigen is undetermined. The chain is built from TRBV6-5 and TRBJ1-2; 7 nucleotides agree with TRBD1. This TCR was recovered from a human donor in good health; the cells came from an allogeneic mixed lymphocyte reaction. Sequenced material: CFSE-low (dividing) CD4+ T cells sorted from an allogeneic mixed lymphocyte reaction. CDR3 region: CASRRQGFYGYTF. The CDR3 nucleotides are TGTGCCAGCAGGCGACAGGGTTTTTATGGCTACACCTTC.